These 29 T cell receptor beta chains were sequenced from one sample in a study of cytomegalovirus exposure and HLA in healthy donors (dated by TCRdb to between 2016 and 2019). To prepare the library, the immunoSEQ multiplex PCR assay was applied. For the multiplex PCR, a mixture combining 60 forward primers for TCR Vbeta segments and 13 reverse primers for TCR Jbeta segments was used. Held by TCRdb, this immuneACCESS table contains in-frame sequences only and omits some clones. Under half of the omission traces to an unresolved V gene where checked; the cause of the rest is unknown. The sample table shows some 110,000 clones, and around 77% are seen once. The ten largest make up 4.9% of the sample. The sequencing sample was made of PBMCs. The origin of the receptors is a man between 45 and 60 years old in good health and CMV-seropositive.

This chain's CDR3 is CASKLQMNYNEQFF. CDR3 bases: TGTGCCAGCAAGTTACAGATGAACTACAATGAGCAGTTCTTC. The chain uses TRBV6-6 and TRBJ2-1; D remains ambiguous. This CDR3 contains 14 residues. Germline V gene sequence: CDR1 MNHNY, CDR2 SVGAGI (reference sequence). Trimming left V 7 bases short and J 3 bases short, with 13 bases between.

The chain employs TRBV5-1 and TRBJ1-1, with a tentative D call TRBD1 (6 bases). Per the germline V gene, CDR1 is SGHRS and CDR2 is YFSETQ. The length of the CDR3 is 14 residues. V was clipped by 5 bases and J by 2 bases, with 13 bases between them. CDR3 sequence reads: CASRDRQENTEAFF. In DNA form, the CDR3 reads TGCGCCAGCAGGGACAGACAAGAAAACACTGAAGCTTTCTTT.

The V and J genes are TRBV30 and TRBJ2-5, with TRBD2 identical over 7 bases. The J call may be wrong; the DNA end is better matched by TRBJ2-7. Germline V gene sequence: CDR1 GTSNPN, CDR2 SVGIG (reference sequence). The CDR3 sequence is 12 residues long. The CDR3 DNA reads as TGTGCCTCCCGGGGGGTTGCATACGAGCAGTACTTC. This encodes CASRGVAYEQYF.

CDR3 region: CASSFGGLAGRNEQYF. The CDR3 region has the DNA TGCGCCAGCAGCTTTGGAGGGCTAGCGGGACGTAACGAGCAGTACTTC. The chain uses TRBV5-1 and TRBJ2-7, with TRBD2 matching over 9 bases. There are 16 residues in the CDR3. The junction had 11 bases not matched to a gene; V was cut back by 2 bases and J by 5 bases. CDR1 is SGHRS, CDR2 YFSETQ, per germline. Full variable domain (remainder filled in from reference TRBV5-1 and TRBJ2-7): KAGVTQTPRYLIKTRGQQVTLSCSPISGHRSVSWYQQTPGQGLQFLFEYFSETQRNKGNFPGRFSGRQFSNSRSEMNVSTLELGDSALYLCASSFGGLAGRNEQYFGPGTRLTVT.

The CDR3 DNA sequence: TGTGCCAGCTGGGCAGGGGACGAAAAACTGTTTTTT. Residues: CASWAGDEKLFF. The gene calls are TRBV28 and TRBJ1-4; maybe TRBD1 (6 bases). CDR3 size: 12 residues. CDR1 MDHEN and CDR2 SYDVKM come from the germline V gene. V was clipped by 8 bases and J by 8 bases, with 12 bases between them.

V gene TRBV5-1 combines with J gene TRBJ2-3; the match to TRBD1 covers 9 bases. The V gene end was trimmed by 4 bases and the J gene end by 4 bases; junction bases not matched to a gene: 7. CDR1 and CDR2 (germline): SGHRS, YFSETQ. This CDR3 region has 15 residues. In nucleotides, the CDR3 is TGCGCCAGCAGCCGGACAGGGGCGTATGCAGATACGCAGTATTTT. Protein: CASSRTGAYADTQYF.

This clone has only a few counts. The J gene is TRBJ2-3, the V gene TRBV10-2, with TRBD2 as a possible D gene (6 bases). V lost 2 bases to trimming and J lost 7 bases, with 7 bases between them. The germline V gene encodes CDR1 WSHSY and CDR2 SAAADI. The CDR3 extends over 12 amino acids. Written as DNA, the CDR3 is TGCGCCAGCAGTGAGAGCGGGTATACGCAGTATTTT. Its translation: CASSESGYTQYF.

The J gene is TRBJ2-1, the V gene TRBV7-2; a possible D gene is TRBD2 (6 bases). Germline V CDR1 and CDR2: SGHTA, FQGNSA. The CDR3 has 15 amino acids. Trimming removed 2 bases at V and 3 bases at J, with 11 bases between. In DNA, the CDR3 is TGTGCCAGCAGCTTAAAGCTAGCGTACTACAATGAGCAGTTCTTC. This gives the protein CASSLKLAYYNEQFF.

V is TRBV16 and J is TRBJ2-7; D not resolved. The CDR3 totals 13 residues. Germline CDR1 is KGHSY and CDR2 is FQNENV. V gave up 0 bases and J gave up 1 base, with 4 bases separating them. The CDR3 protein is CASSQSRSYEQYF. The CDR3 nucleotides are TGTGCCAGCAGCCAATCGAGGTCCTACGAGCAGTACTTC. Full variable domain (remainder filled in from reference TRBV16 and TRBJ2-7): GEEVAQTPKHLVRGEGQKAKLYCAPIKGHSYVFWYQQVLKNEFKFLISFQNENVFDETGMPKERFSAKCLPNSPCSLEIQATKLEDSAVYFCASSQSRSYEQYFGPGTRLTVT.

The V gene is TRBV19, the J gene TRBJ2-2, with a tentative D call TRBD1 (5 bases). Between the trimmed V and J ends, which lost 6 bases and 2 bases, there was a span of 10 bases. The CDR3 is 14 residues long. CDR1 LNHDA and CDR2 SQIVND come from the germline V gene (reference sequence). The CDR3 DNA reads TGTGCCAGTAGCACTCAGGGAAACACCGGGGAGCTGTTTTTT. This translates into CASSTQGNTGELFF.

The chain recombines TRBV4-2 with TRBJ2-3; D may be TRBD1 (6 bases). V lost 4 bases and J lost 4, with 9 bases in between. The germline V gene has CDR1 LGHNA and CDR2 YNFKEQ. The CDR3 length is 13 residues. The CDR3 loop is CASSPPGADTQYF. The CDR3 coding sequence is TGTGCCAGCAGCCCGCCAGGGGCAGATACGCAGTATTTT.

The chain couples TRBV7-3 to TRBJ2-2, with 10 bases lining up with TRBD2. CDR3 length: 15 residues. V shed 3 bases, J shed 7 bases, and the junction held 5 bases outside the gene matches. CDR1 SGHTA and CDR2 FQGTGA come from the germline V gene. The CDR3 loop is CASSFSGGAGGELFF. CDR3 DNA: TGTGCCAGCAGCTTCAGCGGGGGGGCAGGCGGGGAGCTGTTTTTT.

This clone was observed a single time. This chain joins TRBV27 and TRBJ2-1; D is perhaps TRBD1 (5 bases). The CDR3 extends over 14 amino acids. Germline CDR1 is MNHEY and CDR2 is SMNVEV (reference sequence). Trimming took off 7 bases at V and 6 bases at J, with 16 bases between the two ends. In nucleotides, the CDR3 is TGTGCCAGCACTAAGGACACCGGCGCCAATGAGCAGTTCTTC. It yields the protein CASTKDTGANEQFF.

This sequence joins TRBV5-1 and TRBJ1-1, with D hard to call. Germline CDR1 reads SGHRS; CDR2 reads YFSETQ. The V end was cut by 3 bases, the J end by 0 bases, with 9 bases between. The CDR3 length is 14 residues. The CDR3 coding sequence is TGCGCCAGCAGCTCCGGGTCCTTGAACACTGAAGCTTTCTTT. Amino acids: CASSSGSLNTEAFF.

In DNA, the CDR3 is TGTGCCAGCACCTTCGGACAGGGAAAAACTGAAGCTTTCTTT. Translated: CASTFGQGKTEAFF. The chain links TRBV6-1 to TRBJ1-1; 8 bases line up with TRBD1. CDR3 size: 14 residues. With V trimmed by 7 bases and J by 5 bases, 9 bases remained unmatched. CDR1 is MNHNS and CDR2 is SASEGT in the germline V gene.

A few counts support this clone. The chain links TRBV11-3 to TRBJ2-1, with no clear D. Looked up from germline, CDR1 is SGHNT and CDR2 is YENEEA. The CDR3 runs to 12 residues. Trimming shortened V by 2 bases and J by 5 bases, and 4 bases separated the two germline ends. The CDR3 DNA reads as TGTGCCAGCAGCTTAATCAACAATGAGCAGTTCTTC. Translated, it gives CASSLINNEQFF.

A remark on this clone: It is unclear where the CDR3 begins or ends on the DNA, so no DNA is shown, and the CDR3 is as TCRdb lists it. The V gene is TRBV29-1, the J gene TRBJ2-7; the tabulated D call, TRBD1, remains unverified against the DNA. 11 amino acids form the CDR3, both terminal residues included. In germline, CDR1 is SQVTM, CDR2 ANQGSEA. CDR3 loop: CSVDWGQGAYF.

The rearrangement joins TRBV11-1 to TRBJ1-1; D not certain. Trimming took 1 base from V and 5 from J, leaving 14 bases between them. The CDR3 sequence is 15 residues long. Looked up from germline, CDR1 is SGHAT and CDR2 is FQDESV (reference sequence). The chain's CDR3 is CASSLGRGTKTEAFF. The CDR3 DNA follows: TGTGCCAGCAGCTTAGGGCGGGGAACGAAAACTGAAGCTTTCTTT. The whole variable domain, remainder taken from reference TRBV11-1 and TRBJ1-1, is EAEVAQSPRYKITEKSQAVAFWCDPISGHATLYWYRQILGQGPELLVQFQDESVVDDSQLPKDRFSAERLKGVDSTLKIQPAELGDSAMYLCASSLGRGTKTEAFFGQGTRLTVV.

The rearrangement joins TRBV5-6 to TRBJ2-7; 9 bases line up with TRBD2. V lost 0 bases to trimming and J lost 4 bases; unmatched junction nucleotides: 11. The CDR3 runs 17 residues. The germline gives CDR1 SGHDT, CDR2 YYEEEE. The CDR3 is CASSLGNSGSWVYEQYF. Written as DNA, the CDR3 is TGTGCCAGCAGCTTGGGTAATAGCGGGAGCTGGGTTTACGAGCAGTACTTC. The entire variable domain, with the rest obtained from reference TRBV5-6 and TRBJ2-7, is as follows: DAGVTQSPTHLIKTRGQQVTLRCSPKSGHDTVSWYQQALGQGPQFIFQYYEEEERQRGNFPDRFSGHQFPNYSSELNVNALLLGDSALYLCASSLGNSGSWVYEQYFGPGTRLTVT.

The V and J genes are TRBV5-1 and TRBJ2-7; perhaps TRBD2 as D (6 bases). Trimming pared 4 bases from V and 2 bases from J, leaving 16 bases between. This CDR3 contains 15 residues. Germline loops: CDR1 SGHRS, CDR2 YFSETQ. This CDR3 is CASSRGGGQTYEQYF. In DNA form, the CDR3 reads TGCGCCAGCAGCAGGGGAGGCGGGCAAACCTACGAGCAGTACTTC.

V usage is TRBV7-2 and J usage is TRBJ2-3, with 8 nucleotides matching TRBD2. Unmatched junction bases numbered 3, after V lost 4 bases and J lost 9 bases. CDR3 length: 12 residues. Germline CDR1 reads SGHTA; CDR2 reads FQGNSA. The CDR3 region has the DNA TGTGCCAGCAGCTCCCAGCGGGGGACGCAGTATTTT. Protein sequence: CASSSQRGTQYF.

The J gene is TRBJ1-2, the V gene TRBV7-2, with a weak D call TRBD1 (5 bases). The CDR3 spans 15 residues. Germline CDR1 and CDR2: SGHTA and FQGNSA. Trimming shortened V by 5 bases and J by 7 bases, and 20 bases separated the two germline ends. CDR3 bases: TGTGCCAGCAGCCCCTCCCAGGCAGGGTCGTTTGGCTACACCTTC. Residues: CASSPSQAGSFGYTF.

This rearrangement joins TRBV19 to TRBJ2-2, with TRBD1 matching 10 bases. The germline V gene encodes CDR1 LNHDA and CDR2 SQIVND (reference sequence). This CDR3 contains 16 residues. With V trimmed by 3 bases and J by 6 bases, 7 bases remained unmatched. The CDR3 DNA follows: TGTGCCAGTAGTATGGGTGGTGGACAGGGGGCCGGGGAGCTGTTTTTT. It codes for CASSMGGGQGAGELFF.

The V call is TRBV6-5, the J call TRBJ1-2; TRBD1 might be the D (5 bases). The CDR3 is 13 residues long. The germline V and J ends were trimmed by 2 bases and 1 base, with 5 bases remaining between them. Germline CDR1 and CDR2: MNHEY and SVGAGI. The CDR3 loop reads CASSYDSNYGYTF. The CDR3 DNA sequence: TGTGCCAGCAGTTACGACAGTAACTATGGCTACACCTTC.

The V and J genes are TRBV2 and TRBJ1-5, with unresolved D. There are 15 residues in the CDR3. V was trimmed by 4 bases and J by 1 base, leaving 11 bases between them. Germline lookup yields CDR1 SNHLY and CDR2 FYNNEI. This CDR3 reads CASSGTLGSNQPQHF. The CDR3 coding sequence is TGTGCCAGCAGTGGGACTTTGGGGAGCAATCAGCCCCAGCATTTT.

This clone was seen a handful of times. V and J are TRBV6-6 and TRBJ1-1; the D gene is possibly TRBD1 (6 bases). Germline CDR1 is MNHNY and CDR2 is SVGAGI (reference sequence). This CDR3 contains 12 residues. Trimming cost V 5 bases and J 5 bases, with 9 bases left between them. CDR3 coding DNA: TGTGCCAGCAGTGGGGGGGCTACTGAAGCTTTCTTT. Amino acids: CASSGGATEAFF.

CDR3 sequence: CASSVPGTANTEAFF. CDR3 nucleotide sequence: TGCGCCAGCAGCGTTCCCGGGACAGCGAACACTGAAGCTTTCTTT. J is TRBJ1-1 and V is TRBV5-1; TRBD1 agrees at 7 bases. Trimming took 4 bases from V and 1 from J; bases not matched to a gene: 7. This CDR3 contains 15 residues. Germline CDR1 is SGHRS and CDR2 is YFSETQ. Together with reference TRBV5-1 and TRBJ1-1, the CDR3 gives the full variable domain: KAGVTQTPRYLIKTRGQQVTLSCSPISGHRSVSWYQQTPGQGLQFLFEYFSETQRNKGNFPGRFSGRQFSNSRSEMNVSTLELGDSALYLCASSVPGTANTEAFFGQGTRLTVV.

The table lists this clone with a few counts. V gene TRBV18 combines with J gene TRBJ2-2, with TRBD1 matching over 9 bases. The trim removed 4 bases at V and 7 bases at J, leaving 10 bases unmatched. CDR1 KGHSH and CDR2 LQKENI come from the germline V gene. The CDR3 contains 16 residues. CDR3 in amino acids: CASSQPGQGMSGELFF. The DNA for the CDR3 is TGTGCCAGCTCACAACCGGGACAGGGTATGAGCGGGGAGCTGTTTTTT.

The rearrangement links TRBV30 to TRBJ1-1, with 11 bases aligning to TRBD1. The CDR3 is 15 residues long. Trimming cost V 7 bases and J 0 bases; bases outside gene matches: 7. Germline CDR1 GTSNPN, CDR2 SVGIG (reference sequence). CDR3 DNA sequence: TGTGCCTCCCCCGGGACAGGGGGACTGAACACTGAAGCTTTCTTT. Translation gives CASPGTGGLNTEAFF.